These 10 T cell receptor beta chains were all obtained from the same sample, sequenced in a study of lymphopenia after photon versus proton radiotherapy. Produced via immunoSEQ multiplex PCR; TCRdb's table is partial and in-frame only. The sample includes about 65,000 clones, around 87% seen only once; the top ten take roughly a tenth. Specimen: peripheral blood, collected from a patient treated with proton-based radiotherapy. All receptors derive from a man at least 80 years old with esophageal cancer.

This clone was observed a handful of times. This rearrangement joins TRBV27 to TRBJ1-6; D ambiguous. The CDR3 runs to 14 residues. The V gene's germline CDR1 is MNHEY and CDR2 SMNVEV (reference sequence). Trimming left V 3 bases short and J 7 bases short, with 10 bases between. CDR3 loop: CASSLGRANSPLHF. CDR3 nucleotides: TGTGCCAGCAGTTTGGGTAGGGCGAATTCACCCCTCCACTTT.

This chain links TRBV4-3 with TRBJ1-2; 9 bases match TRBD1. Germline CDR1 and CDR2: LGHNA and YSLEER. Trimming at V came to 1 base and at J to 4 bases, leaving 4 bases not matched to a gene. The CDR3 has 15 amino acids. DNA for the CDR3: TGCGCCAGCAGCCAAGGACAGGGGGAAGGCTATGGCTACACCTTC. Its protein product is CASSQGQGEGYGYTF.

V gene TRBV7-9 combines with J gene TRBJ2-7; D unclear. Trimming pared 1 base from V and 3 bases from J, leaving 4 bases between. CDR1 is SEHNR and CDR2 is FQNEAQ in the germline V gene (reference sequence). CDR3 size: 12 residues. The CDR3 DNA reads TGTGCCAGCAGCTTAGAGAGCTACGAGCAGTACTTC. It specifies CASSLESYEQYF. Variable domain in full (rest from reference TRBV7-9 and TRBJ2-7): DTGVSQNPRHKITKRGQNVTFRCDPISEHNRLYWYRQTLGQGPEFLTYFQNEAQLEKSRLLSDRFSAERPKGSFSTLEIQRTEQGDSAMYLCASSLESYEQYFGPGTRLTVT.

V usage is TRBV7-2 and J usage is TRBJ1-2; D uncertain. Deletions cut 1 base from V and 8 bases from J, with 17 bases between. Germline V CDR1 and CDR2: SGHTA, FQGNSA. CDR3 length equals 15 residues. The CDR3 DNA reads as TGTGCCAGCAGCTTAGTCGTTCCGGTGGGGTACGGCTACACCTTC. It specifies CASSLVVPVGYGYTF.

This clone was detected once. This chain uses TRBV5-4 with TRBJ2-1; D gene uncertain. The germline V and J ends were trimmed by 4 bases and 3 bases, with 8 bases remaining between them. From germline, CDR1 is SGHNT and CDR2 YYREEE (reference sequence). The CDR3 has 13 amino acids. The CDR3 coding sequence is TGTGCCAGCAGCCCGCGTTTCTACAATGAGCAGTTCTTC. Translated: CASSPRFYNEQFF.

V usage is TRBV19 and J usage is TRBJ1-1; D is uncertain. V lost 2 bases and J lost 5, with 12 bases in between. This CDR3 contains 14 residues. Germline V lookup: CDR1 LNHDA, CDR2 SQIVND (reference sequence). The CDR3: CASSITPLVTEAFF. The CDR3 DNA is TGTGCCAGTAGTATAACCCCCTTGGTTACTGAAGCTTTCTTT.

The rearrangement links TRBV7-2 to TRBJ2-5, with no clear D. The end of the DNA is better explained by TRBJ2-7, so the J call may be wrong. This CDR3 is 14 amino acids long. The germline V gene encodes CDR1 SGHTA and CDR2 FQGNSA. CDR3 sequence (DNA): TGTGCCAGCAGCTTTATCGGTTACTCCTACGAGCAGTACTTC. It yields the protein CASSFIGYSYEQYF.

A remark on this clone: Germline and junction disagree at one end, which may indicate a read error. The chain joins TRBV25-1 to TRBJ2-7; 7 nucleotides align to TRBD2. Looked up from germline, CDR1 is MGHDK and CDR2 is SYGVNS. This CDR3 has 13 amino acids. DNA for the CDR3: TGTGCCAGCGGTGAATACGCCGGGACTATAAAGAACTTC. It encodes CASGEYAGTIKNF.

In regard to this clone: Other DNA sequences in the same sample also yield this CDR3. The chain couples TRBV11-2 to TRBJ2-1, with D perhaps matching TRBD2 (5 bases). CDR3 length: 12 residues. The V end was cut by 1 base, the J end by 7 bases, with 5 bases between. Germline V lookup: CDR1 SGHAT, CDR2 FQNNGV. The CDR3 protein is CASSLAGNEQFF. For the CDR3, the DNA is TGTGCCAGCAGCTTAGCGGGGAATGAGCAGTTCTTC.

J is TRBJ2-1 and V is TRBV6-5; no clear D. Germline values: CDR1 MNHEY, CDR2 SVGAGI. CDR3 length equals 15 residues. Trimming left V 2 bases short and J 3 bases short, with 11 bases between. The CDR3 sequence: CASSYATIHYNEQFF. CDR3 DNA sequence: TGTGCCAGCAGTTACGCGACAATTCACTACAATGAGCAGTTCTTC.